Below, 27 T cell receptor beta chains from the same sample are listed, as sequenced in a study of cytomegalovirus exposure and HLA in healthy donors. Vbeta (60) and Jbeta (13) primers were used in the PCR. The method was immunoSEQ multiplex PCR; TCRdb's version includes in-frame clones alone and lacks a portion of them. Of some 270,000 clones listed, roughly 91% were seen once; the top ten hold about 1.7%. The sequencing input was PBMCs. These receptors came from a girl between 2 and 10 years old in good health and CMV-seronegative.

V usage is TRBV27 and J usage is TRBJ2-6, with 8 bases fitting TRBD1. After removal of 2 bases from V and 3 bases from J, the junction contained 6 bases not matched to a gene. The germline CDR1 and CDR2 sequences are MNHEY and SMNVEV (reference sequence). This CDR3 contains 17 residues. The CDR3 loop reads CASSLIGTGYGANVLTF. The CDR3 nucleotides are TGTGCCAGCAGTTTAATTGGGACAGGTTATGGGGCCAACGTCCTGACTTTC.

V gene TRBV15 combines with J gene TRBJ2-1; 10 bases agree with TRBD1. CDR3 length: 16 amino acids. In germline, CDR1 is LNHNV, CDR2 YYDKDF (reference sequence). V lost 5 bases to trimming and J lost 9 bases; unmatched junction nucleotides: 13. The CDR3 DNA follows: TGTGCCACCAGCCGCCCAGGGGGACAGGGGATCGGTGAGCAGTTCTTC. It codes for CATSRPGGQGIGEQFF.

The chain is built from TRBV7-6 and TRBJ2-1; perhaps TRBD1 as D (6 bases). The CDR3 loop spans 16 amino acids. Trimming left V 2 bases short and J 0 bases short, with 11 bases between. CDR1 and CDR2 from the germline V gene are SGHVS and FNYEAQ. CDR3 nucleotides: TGTGCCAGCAGCTTATCAGGGGCCACCTCCTACAATGAGCAGTTCTTC. This codes for CASSLSGATSYNEQFF.

This sequence joins TRBV4-2 and TRBJ2-3; D may be TRBD2 (5 bases). Germline V gene lookup returns CDR1 LGHNA and CDR2 YNFKEQ. Trimming took off 6 bases at V and 4 bases at J, with 14 bases between the two ends. The CDR3 spans 14 residues. The CDR3 region is CASSPDEGSDTQYF. The DNA of the CDR3 is TGTGCCAGCAGTCCCGACGAGGGATCAGATACGCAGTATTTT.

The CDR3 sequence is CASSIGQGQPQHF. The CDR3 DNA sequence: TGTGCCAGCAGCATCGGACAAGGTCAGCCCCAGCATTTT. The V gene is TRBV6-6, the J gene TRBJ1-5, with a weak D call TRBD1 (5 bases). The germline CDR1 and CDR2 sequences are MNHNY and SVGAGI (reference sequence). This CDR3 is 13 amino acids long. V lost 6 bases, J lost 6 bases, and 12 bases lay in between.

The chain uses TRBV5-8 and TRBJ1-5; 9 bases align to TRBD1. After removal of 4 bases from V and 7 bases from J, the junction contained 9 bases not matched to a gene. CDR3 length: 15 amino acids. Germline V gene data show CDR1 as SGHTS and CDR2 as YDEGEE. CDR3 loop: CASSPKGTGNQPQHF. CDR3 DNA sequence: TGTGCCAGCAGCCCGAAAGGGACAGGGAACCAGCCCCAGCATTTT.

The V and J genes are TRBV6-5 and TRBJ2-1; TRBD2 matches 9 bases. With V trimmed by 1 base and J by 6 bases, 7 bases remained unmatched. Germline values: CDR1 MNHEY, CDR2 SVGAGI. The CDR3 runs 16 residues. The CDR3 spells CASSYLWRGGPNEQFF. The CDR3 DNA reads TGTGCCAGCAGTTACTTGTGGCGGGGGGGCCCCAATGAGCAGTTCTTC.

V and J are TRBV12-5 and TRBJ2-1, with D perhaps matching TRBD2 (6 bases). This CDR3 is 16 amino acids long. V dropped 3 bases and J dropped 6 bases, with 18 bases sitting between them. Germline V gene data show CDR1 as LGHNT and CDR2 as FRNRAP. The CDR3 bases are TGTGCTAGTGGTTTTATTGGGGCAGGGCGGGGCAATGAGCAGTTCTTC. This codes for CASGFIGAGRGNEQFF. The full variable domain, its missing parts supplied by reference TRBV12-5 and TRBJ2-1, is DARVTQTPRHKVTEMGQEVTMRCQPILGHNTVFWYRQTMMQGLELLAYFRNRAPLDDSGMPKDRFSAEMPDATLATLKIQPSEPRDSAVYFCASGFIGAGRGNEQFFGPGTRLTVL.

The V gene is TRBV7-8, the J gene TRBJ2-1, with TRBD2 matching 9 bases. CDR1 SGHVS and CDR2 FQNEAQ come from the germline V gene. The J segment lost 4 bases and the V segment lost 5 bases, leaving 9 bases of the junction unmatched. CDR3 length: 16 residues. The CDR3 DNA reads TGTGCCAGCAGCGACAGACTAGCGGAAAGTTACAATGAGCAGTTCTTC. Translated: CASSDRLAESYNEQFF.

The chain links TRBV14 to TRBJ2-3; 11 nucleotides align to TRBD2. With V trimmed by 3 bases and J by 1 base, 15 bases remained unmatched. This CDR3 contains 20 residues. Germline V lookup: CDR1 SGHDN, CDR2 FVKESK. CDR3 bases: TGTGCCAGCAGCCAGGGGACTAGCGGAGGCCAAAAGTGGGGCACAGATACGCAGTATTTT. Protein sequence: CASSQGTSGGQKWGTDTQYF.

The chain is built from TRBV5-1 and TRBJ1-1; 7 nucleotides align to TRBD1. V gave up 4 bases and J gave up 8 bases; unmatched junction bases: 5. Germline CDR1 SGHRS, CDR2 YFSETQ. CDR3 length: 12 amino acids. Here the CDR3 DNA reads TGCGCCAGCAGCGCGAGACAGGGAGAAGCTTTCTTT. It specifies CASSARQGEAFF. The whole variable domain, filled in from reference TRBV5-1 and TRBJ1-1, reads KAGVTQTPRYLIKTRGQQVTLSCSPISGHRSVSWYQQTPGQGLQFLFEYFSETQRNKGNFPGRFSGRQFSNSRSEMNVSTLELGDSALYLCASSARQGEAFFGQGTRLTVV.

V and J are TRBV5-1 and TRBJ2-1; the match to TRBD2 covers 10 bases. The V and J ends lost 4 bases and 7 bases, in that order; junction bases with no gene match: 8. CDR3 length: 15 residues. The germline V gene has CDR1 SGHRS and CDR2 YFSETQ. The CDR3 region has the DNA TGCGCCAGCAGCAGTATAGCGGGGGGTGGAAATGAGCAGTTCTTC. As protein: CASSSIAGGGNEQFF. Complete variable domain (other parts from reference TRBV5-1 and TRBJ2-1): KAGVTQTPRYLIKTRGQQVTLSCSPISGHRSVSWYQQTPGQGLQFLFEYFSETQRNKGNFPGRFSGRQFSNSRSEMNVSTLELGDSALYLCASSSIAGGGNEQFFGPGTRLTVL.

The chain is built from TRBV27 and TRBJ1-6, with 7 bases fitting TRBD1. The CDR3 spans 16 residues. Germline V CDR1 and CDR2: MNHEY, SMNVEV (reference sequence). Losses at the gene ends were 6 bases for V and 9 bases for J; bases not matched to a gene: 14. The CDR3 here is CASSQLPGQLTSPLHF. The DNA of the CDR3 is TGTGCCAGCAGCCAGCTGCCGGGACAGCTGACTTCACCCCTCCACTTT.

In its sample, this clone was seen once. The chain combines TRBV5-8 with TRBJ2-1; 11 bases fit TRBD2. Trimming took 0 bases from V and 3 from J; bases not matched to a gene: 5. Germline lookup yields CDR1 SGHTS and CDR2 YDEGEE. The CDR3 has 17 amino acids. As DNA, the CDR3 is TGTGCCAGCAGCTTGGTTCTAGCGGGGGGTTTCTACAATGAGCAGTTCTTC. Translating it yields CASSLVLAGGFYNEQFF.

This chain uses TRBV7-2 with TRBJ2-7, with 9 bases aligning to TRBD2. This CDR3 is 17 amino acids long. V lost 6 bases to trimming and J lost 0 bases; unmatched junction nucleotides: 12. Per germline, CDR1 SGHTA and CDR2 FQGNSA. CDR3 sequence: CASSWGTLAGYSYEQYF. The CDR3 DNA follows: TGTGCCAGCAGTTGGGGAACACTAGCGGGCTACTCCTACGAGCAGTACTTC.

The chain has TRBV29-1 and TRBJ2-3; D ambiguous. This CDR3 contains 13 residues. Trimming removed 1 base from V and 0 bases from J, with 5 bases in between. Germline V gene sequence: CDR1 SQVTM, CDR2 ANQGSEA. The CDR3 spells CSVEGGSTDTQYF. In nucleotides, the CDR3 is TGCAGCGTTGAAGGAGGCAGCACAGATACGCAGTATTTT.

The chain couples TRBV5-4 to TRBJ1-3; possibly TRBD1 for D (5 bases). Between the trimmed V and J ends, which lost 4 bases and 0 bases, there was a span of 8 bases. Germline V gene data show CDR1 as SGHNT and CDR2 as YYREEE (reference sequence). This CDR3 region has 14 residues. CDR3 loop: CASSTQVSGNTIYF. CDR3 bases: TGTGCCAGCAGCACACAGGTCTCTGGAAACACCATATATTTT.

The V gene is TRBV5-8, the J gene TRBJ1-5; unclear D gene. V shed 1 base and J shed 1 base, with 12 bases lying between them. This CDR3 is built from 16 residues. Germline V gene sequence: CDR1 SGHTS, CDR2 YDEGEE. The CDR3 loop is CASSLSVMRSNQPQHF. CDR3 in DNA: TGTGCCAGCAGCTTGTCTGTAATGAGGAGCAATCAGCCCCAGCATTTT.

The chain recombines TRBV27 with TRBJ1-1; possible D gene TRBD1, 6 bases. The CDR3 contains 15 residues. V lost 2 bases and J lost 0, with 10 bases in between. Germline V CDR1 and CDR2: MNHEY, SMNVEV (reference sequence). In DNA, the CDR3 is TGTGCCAGCAGTTTAACCGGACAGTTGAACACTGAAGCTTTCTTT. Its translation: CASSLTGQLNTEAFF.

This clone has a single count. Written as DNA, the CDR3 is TGTGCCAGTAGTATGCAGGGGGCTTACAATGAGCAGTTCTTC. Its protein is CASSMQGAYNEQFF. J is TRBJ2-1 and V is TRBV19; 8 nucleotides agree with TRBD1. There are 14 residues in the CDR3. Germline trimming cut 3 bases from V and 4 bases from J; bases unmatched to any gene: 2. CDR1 and CDR2 (germline): LNHDA, SQIVND (reference sequence). Full variable domain (missing parts from reference TRBV19 and TRBJ2-1): DGGITQSPKYLFRKEGQNVTLSCEQNLNHDAMYWYRQDPGQGLRLIYYSQIVNDFQKGDIAEGYSVSREKKESFPLTVTSAQKNPTAFYLCASSMQGAYNEQFFGPGTRLTVL.

This chain uses TRBV6-6 with TRBJ2-3, with 8 bases aligning to TRBD1. V lost 2 bases and J lost 1; bases outside the gene matches: 5. Germline CDR1 reads MNHNY; CDR2 reads SVGAGI (reference sequence). The CDR3 extends over 16 amino acids. The DNA of the CDR3 is TGTGCCAGCAGTTACGCGCCGGGACAGGGCACAGATACGCAGTATTTT. It encodes CASSYAPGQGTDTQYF.

The V call is TRBV28, the J call TRBJ2-7; no clear D. Germline V gives CDR1 MDHEN, CDR2 SYDVKM. This CDR3 is built from 13 residues. The V end was cut by 6 bases, the J end by 5 bases, with 14 bases between. CDR3 residues: CASSPQVSNEQYF. The CDR3 DNA follows: TGTGCCAGCAGCCCCCAGGTGTCAAACGAGCAGTACTTC.

This chain joins TRBV7-8 and TRBJ2-7; 12 bases map to TRBD2. Trimming removed 5 bases from V and 4 bases from J; junction bases left unmatched: 6. Germline CDR1 is SGHVS and CDR2 is FQNEAQ. The CDR3 contains 15 residues. CDR3 DNA sequence: TGTGCCAGCAGCCCCCTAGCGGGAGGGCCTTACGAGCAGTACTTC. Translation gives CASSPLAGGPYEQYF.

V gene TRBV19 combines with J gene TRBJ1-5; D uncertain. V was cut by 3 bases and J by 6 bases, with 12 bases left in between. The CDR3 loop spans 14 amino acids. Germline CDR1 and CDR2: LNHDA and SQIVND (reference sequence). DNA of the CDR3: TGTGCCAGTAGTATCCTCGAGGGAGGTCAGCCCCAGCATTTT. Amino acid sequence: CASSILEGGQPQHF.

The chain uses TRBV9 and TRBJ1-6, with D unclear. The CDR3 length is 16 residues. V was clipped by 0 bases and J by 9 bases, with 16 bases between them. Germline values: CDR1 SGDLS, CDR2 YYNGEE. The CDR3 loop reads CASSVGLEHRSSPLHF. The DNA for the CDR3 is TGTGCCAGCAGCGTAGGGTTAGAGCATAGAAGTTCACCCCTCCACTTT.

The chain employs TRBV4-2 and TRBJ2-1, with D maybe TRBD2 (6 bases). V shed 1 base and J shed 0 bases, with 13 bases lying between them. Per germline, CDR1 LGHNA and CDR2 YNFKEQ. The CDR3 is 17 amino acids. The CDR3 protein is CASSQGKGGSSYNEQFF. CDR3 sequence (DNA): TGTGCCAGCAGCCAAGGGAAGGGAGGATCCTCCTACAATGAGCAGTTCTTC.

The chain combines TRBV14 with TRBJ1-5, with a weak D call TRBD1 (6 bases). In germline, CDR1 is SGHDN, CDR2 FVKESK. Deletions cut 4 bases from V and 6 bases from J, with 13 bases between. The CDR3 length is 14 residues. CDR3 protein: CASSPSGAGQPQHF. The CDR3 coding sequence is TGTGCCAGCAGCCCGTCAGGGGCCGGTCAGCCCCAGCATTTT.